This T cell receptor (beta chain) was obtained from a study of T-cell reconstitution after alpha-beta-depleted transplantation in children. Preparing the TCRbeta library involved the use of unique molecular identifiers. Each CDR3 protein is one row after TCRdb ran MiXCR on the PCR reads. The profile shows 300,000 to 400,000 distinct CDR3 sequences, roughly 17% of them singletons. In its sample, this clonotype was seen many times. Germline lookup yields CDR1 MGHRA and CDR2 YSYEKL. The CDR3 covers 15 residues. Trimming took 2 bases from V and 6 from J, leaving 15 bases between them. Sequenced material: PBMCs, mostly from graft donor cells, taken 360 days after TCRalphabeta/CD19-depleted stem cell transplant. The sequence came from a male patient between 2 and 10 years old who had a stem cell transplant for acute lymphoblastic leukemia, so the T cells may come from the graft donor. This chain joins TRBV4-1 and TRBJ2-3; no clear D. CDR3 nucleotides: TGCGCCAGCAGCCAACGAAATCGAGTCCCCGATACGCAGTATTTT. Translated: CASSQRNRVPDTQYF.